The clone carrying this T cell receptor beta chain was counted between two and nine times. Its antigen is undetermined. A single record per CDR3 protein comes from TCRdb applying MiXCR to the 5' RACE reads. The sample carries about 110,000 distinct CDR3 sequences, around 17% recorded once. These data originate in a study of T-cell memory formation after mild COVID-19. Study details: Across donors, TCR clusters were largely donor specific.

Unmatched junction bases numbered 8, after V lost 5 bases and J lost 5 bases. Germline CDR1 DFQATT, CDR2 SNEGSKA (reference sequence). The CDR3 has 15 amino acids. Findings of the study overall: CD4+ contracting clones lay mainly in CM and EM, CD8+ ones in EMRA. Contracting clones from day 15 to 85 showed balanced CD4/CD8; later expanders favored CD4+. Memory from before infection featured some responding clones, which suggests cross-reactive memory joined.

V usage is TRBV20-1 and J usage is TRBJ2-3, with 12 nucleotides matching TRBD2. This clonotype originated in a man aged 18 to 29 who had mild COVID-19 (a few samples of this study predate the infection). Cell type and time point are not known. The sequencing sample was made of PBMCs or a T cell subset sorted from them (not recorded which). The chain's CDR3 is CSAPPSSGGGDTQYF. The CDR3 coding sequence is TGCAGTGCTCCCCCTTCTAGCGGGGGGGGAGATACGCAGTATTTT.